These T cell receptor beta chains were read from a single sample in a study of T cell repertoires in cytomegalovirus infection. TCRdb processed the reads anew with MiXCR; each CDR3 protein has one entry. The table has more than 350,000 distinct CDR3 sequences, approximately 31% seen once. Sequenced sample: PBMCs. These receptors were obtained from a human donor in good health (CMV status not recorded). Some clones in this sample may be carry-over from other donors' samples. The CDR3 runs from the conserved cysteine through the conserved F or W. D genes are given only for firm matches. Clone size is shown for a subset of rows, as once, few, many or a class of expanded clone.

clone size: few
V gene: TRBV30
J gene: TRBJ1-2
D gene: TRBD1
CDR3 protein: CAWSDRGNGYTF
CDR3 DNA: TGTGCCTGGTCGGACAGGGGGAATGGCTACACCTTC

clone size: few
V gene: TRBV6-1
J gene: TRBJ2-6
D gene: -
CDR3 protein: CASSQDSTSGANVLTF
CDR3 DNA: TGTGCCAGCAGTCAGGACAGTACCTCTGGGGCCAACGTCCTGACTTTC

clone size: -
V gene: TRBV7-6
J gene: TRBJ2-3
D gene: TRBD2
CDR3 protein: CASSPGRLAGGTSTDTQYF
CDR3 DNA: TGTGCCAGCAGCCCGGGGCGACTAGCGGGGGGCACTAGCACAGATACGCAGTATTTT

clone size: few
V gene: TRBV14
J gene: TRBJ1-3
D gene: -
CDR3 protein: CASSQFWHRVNSGNTIYF
CDR3 DNA: TGTGCCAGCAGCCAATTTTGGCACAGGGTCAACTCTGGAAACACCATATATTTT

clone size: -
V gene: TRBV11-2
J gene: TRBJ1-5
D gene: -
CDR3 protein: CASSLVPAAYSNQPQHF
CDR3 DNA: TGTGCCAGCAGCTTAGTCCCGGCGGCATATAGCAATCAGCCCCAGCATTTT

clone size: few
V gene: TRBV7-2
J gene: TRBJ2-2
D gene: -
CDR3 protein: CASSASTDTGELFF
CDR3 DNA: TGTGCCAGCAGCGCCTCGACAGACACCGGGGAGCTGTTTTTT

clone size: once
V gene: TRBV24-1
J gene: TRBJ2-2
D gene: TRBD2
CDR3 protein: CATSTLAGGSDGELFF
CDR3 DNA: TGTGCCACCAGTACCCTAGCGGGGGGTTCTGACGGGGAGCTGTTTTTT

clone size: -
V gene: TRBV5-6
J gene: TRBJ2-1
D gene: -
CDR3 protein: CASSLNMGGRLNEQFF
CDR3 DNA: TGTGCCAGCAGCTTGAACATGGGGGGGCGATTGAATGAGCAGTTCTTC

clone size: few
V gene: TRBV27
J gene: TRBJ2-7
D gene: -
CDR3 protein: CASSSDRTWHEQYF
CDR3 DNA: TGTGCCAGCAGCTCAGATCGGACTTGGCACGAGCAGTACTTC

clone size: -
V gene: TRBV6-6
J gene: TRBJ1-1
D gene: -
CDR3 protein: CASSLGRAHTEDFF
CDR3 DNA: TGTGCCAGCAGTCTAGGACGGGCGCACACTGAAGATTTCTTT

clone size: many
V gene: TRBV7-2
J gene: TRBJ1-1
D gene: TRBD1
CDR3 protein: CASSSTIDRETEAFF
CDR3 DNA: TGTGCCAGCAGCTCTACCATTGACAGGGAGACTGAAGCTTTCTTT

clone size: many
V gene: TRBV7-2
J gene: TRBJ2-5
D gene: TRBD2
CDR3 protein: CASSLRTASGGYQETQYF
CDR3 DNA: TGTGCCAGCAGCTTAAGGACGGCTAGCGGGGGTTACCAAGAGACCCAGTACTTC

clone size: -
V gene: TRBV5-4
J gene: TRBJ1-2
D gene: TRBD1
CDR3 protein: CASSRRTGDNYGYTF
CDR3 DNA: TGTGCCAGCAGCCGAAGGACAGGGGACAACTATGGCTACACCTTC

clone size: few
V gene: TRBV19
J gene: TRBJ1-5
D gene: -
CDR3 protein: CASSTPPTALNQPQHF
CDR3 DNA: TGTGCCAGTAGTACCCCCCCCACGGCGCTCAATCAGCCCCAGCATTTT

clone size: -
V gene: TRBV19
J gene: TRBJ1-1
D gene: -
CDR3 protein: CASSRDFMNTEAFF
CDR3 DNA: TGTGCCAGTTCGAGGGATTTCATGAACACTGAAGCTTTCTTT

clone size: few
V gene: TRBV10-3
J gene: TRBJ1-3
D gene: -
CDR3 protein: CAISETPPDRGGNTIYF
CDR3 DNA: TGTGCCATCAGTGAGACGCCGCCCGACAGAGGGGGAAACACCATATATTTT

clone size: -
V gene: TRBV6-2/TRBV6-3
J gene: TRBJ2-1
D gene: TRBD1
CDR3 protein: CASSLQGADEQFF
CDR3 DNA: TGTGCCAGCAGTCTACAGGGGGCTGATGAGCAGTTCTTC

clone size: -
V gene: TRBV4-1
J gene: TRBJ2-3
D gene: -
CDR3 protein: CASSQVPGWVSTDTQYF
CDR3 DNA: TGCGCCAGCAGCCAAGTCCCAGGCTGGGTGAGCACAGATACGCAGTATTTT

clone size: many
V gene: TRBV12-3/TRBV12-4
J gene: TRBJ1-2
D gene: -
CDR3 protein: CASSLTNYGYTF
CDR3 DNA: TGTGCCAGCAGTCTAACTAACTATGGCTACACCTTC

clone size: many
V gene: TRBV7-9
J gene: TRBJ2-1
D gene: TRBD1
CDR3 protein: CASSQTGNEQFF
CDR3 DNA: TGTGCCAGCAGCCAGACAGGGAATGAGCAGTTCTTC

clone size: many
V gene: TRBV2
J gene: TRBJ1-6
D gene: -
CDR3 protein: CASSEALHELGSSYNSPLHF
CDR3 DNA: TGTGCCAGCAGTGAAGCGCTTCATGAGCTCGGCAGCTCCTATAATTCACCCCTCCACTTT

clone size: few
V gene: TRBV4-1
J gene: TRBJ2-1
D gene: TRBD1
CDR3 protein: CASSQDPGQGTYNEQFF
CDR3 DNA: TGCGCCAGCAGCCAAGACCCGGGACAGGGGACCTACAATGAGCAGTTCTTC

clone size: many
V gene: TRBV6-4
J gene: TRBJ1-6
D gene: TRBD1
CDR3 protein: CASSPDGTGGYSPLHF
CDR3 DNA: TGTGCCAGCAGCCCAGACGGGACAGGGGGTTATTCACCCCTCCACTTT

clone size: few
V gene: TRBV28
J gene: TRBJ1-2
D gene: -
CDR3 protein: CASSLTRWAYGYTF
CDR3 DNA: TGTGCCAGCAGTCTGACCCGGTGGGCCTATGGCTACACCTTC

clone size: few
V gene: TRBV7-9
J gene: TRBJ2-5
D gene: -
CDR3 protein: CASSLAAGTETQYF
CDR3 DNA: TGTGCCAGCAGCTTAGCCGCAGGGACGGAGACCCAGTACTTC

clone size: -
V gene: TRBV5-4
J gene: TRBJ1-6
D gene: TRBD1
CDR3 protein: CASSLWTGPNSPLHF
CDR3 DNA: TGTGCCAGCAGCTTGTGGACAGGGCCTAATTCACCCCTCCACTTT

clone size: -
V gene: TRBV7-2
J gene: TRBJ2-7
D gene: -
CDR3 protein: CASSSPVVWGALEQYF
CDR3 DNA: TGTGCAAGCAGCTCCCCGGTAGTGTGGGGGGCTCTCGAGCAGTACTTC

clone size: -
V gene: TRBV2
J gene: TRBJ2-3
D gene: TRBD1
CDR3 protein: CASSERTGGKDTQYF
CDR3 DNA: TGTGCCAGCAGTGAACGGACAGGGGGTAAAGATACGCAGTATTTT

clone size: -
V gene: TRBV6-2/TRBV6-3
J gene: TRBJ2-7
D gene: -
CDR3 protein: CASQRDTYEQSF
CDR3 DNA: TGTGCCAGTCAACGGGACACCTACGAGCAGTCCTTC

clone size: few
V gene: TRBV11-3
J gene: TRBJ1-3
D gene: -
CDR3 protein: CASSRSGAAGNTIYF
CDR3 DNA: TGTGCCAGCAGCCGTTCAGGGGCTGCTGGAAACACCATATATTTT

clone size: few
V gene: TRBV28
J gene: TRBJ2-7
D gene: -
CDR3 protein: CASSGDTGYEQYF
CDR3 DNA: TGTGCCAGCAGTGGGGACACAGGTTACGAGCAGTACTTC

clone size: many
V gene: TRBV7-8
J gene: TRBJ2-5
D gene: -
CDR3 protein: CASISEEYQETQYF
CDR3 DNA: TGTGCCAGCATCAGCGAGGAGTACCAAGAGACCCAGTACTTC

clone size: -
V gene: TRBV5-1
J gene: TRBJ2-5
D gene: -
CDR3 protein: CASSLALRLGGETQYF
CDR3 DNA: TGCGCCAGCAGCTTGGCCCTAAGACTGGGAGGAGAGACCCAGTACTTC

clone size: few
V gene: TRBV29-1
J gene: TRBJ1-4
D gene: -
CDR3 protein: CSVGVAANEKLFF
CDR3 DNA: TGCAGCGTGGGGGTTGCGGCTAATGAAAAACTGTTTTTT

clone size: few
V gene: TRBV7-2
J gene: TRBJ1-1
D gene: -
CDR3 protein: CASSLDGWTEAFF
CDR3 DNA: TGTGCCAGCAGCTTAGATGGATGGACTGAAGCTTTCTTT

clone size: few
V gene: TRBV5-4
J gene: TRBJ1-6
D gene: -
CDR3 protein: CASSFLDRNNSPLHF
CDR3 DNA: TGTGCCAGCAGCTTCCTGGACAGAAATAATTCACCCCTCCACTTT

clone size: few
V gene: TRBV14
J gene: TRBJ2-7
D gene: -
CDR3 protein: CASSQDWENEQYF
CDR3 DNA: TGTGCCAGCAGCCAAGATTGGGAGAACGAGCAGTACTTC

clone size: many
V gene: TRBV7-2
J gene: TRBJ2-2
D gene: TRBD1
CDR3 protein: CASSYDRDTGELFF
CDR3 DNA: TGTGCCAGCAGCTACGACAGGGACACCGGGGAGCTGTTTTTT

clone size: many
V gene: TRBV28
J gene: TRBJ2-5
D gene: -
CDR3 protein: CATLTQGRETQYF
CDR3 DNA: TGTGCCACCCTTACACAGGGAAGAGAGACCCAGTACTTC

clone size: -
V gene: TRBV6-5
J gene: TRBJ1-5
D gene: -
CDR3 protein: CASRPLPGGFNQPQHF
CDR3 DNA: TGTGCCAGCAGACCCCTCCCCGGGGGATTCAATCAGCCCCAGCATTTT

clone size: -
V gene: TRBV12-3/TRBV12-4
J gene: TRBJ2-3
D gene: -
CDR3 protein: CATATTDTHYF
CDR3 DNA: TGTGCCACTGCGACGACAGATACGCATTATTTT

clone size: -
V gene: TRBV19
J gene: TRBJ2-2
D gene: TRBD1
CDR3 protein: CAIIRTGFTGELFF
CDR3 DNA: TGTGCCATCATCCGGACAGGCTTCACCGGGGAGCTGTTTTTT

clone size: -
V gene: TRBV14
J gene: TRBJ2-5
D gene: TRBD1
CDR3 protein: CASSALPGTGGEETQYF
CDR3 DNA: TGTGCCAGCAGCGCCCTCCCCGGGACAGGGGGCGAAGAGACCCAGTACTTC

clone size: -
V gene: TRBV7-8
J gene: TRBJ1-2
D gene: -
CDR3 protein: CASSAADYGYTF
CDR3 DNA: TGTGCCAGCAGCGCCGCGGACTATGGCTACACCTTC

clone size: -
V gene: TRBV6-1
J gene: TRBJ1-5
D gene: TRBD1
CDR3 protein: CASSAERTGNQPQHF
CDR3 DNA: TGTGCCAGCAGCGCCGAGAGGACAGGGAATCAGCCCCAGCATTTT

clone size: -
V gene: TRBV5-1
J gene: TRBJ1-5
D gene: -
CDR3 protein: CASSYDSPASQPQHF
CDR3 DNA: TGCGCCAGCAGTTACGACTCACCCGCCAGTCAGCCCCAGCATTTT

clone size: -
V gene: TRBV24-1
J gene: TRBJ1-1
D gene: -
CDR3 protein: CATSDSSGGTEAFF
CDR3 DNA: TGTGCCACCAGTGATTCATCCGGGGGCACTGAAGCTTTCTTT

clone size: -
V gene: TRBV20-1
J gene: TRBJ1-4
D gene: TRBD1
CDR3 protein: CSALTGVEEKLFF
CDR3 DNA: TGCAGTGCTCTTACAGGGGTGGAGGAAAAACTGTTTTTT